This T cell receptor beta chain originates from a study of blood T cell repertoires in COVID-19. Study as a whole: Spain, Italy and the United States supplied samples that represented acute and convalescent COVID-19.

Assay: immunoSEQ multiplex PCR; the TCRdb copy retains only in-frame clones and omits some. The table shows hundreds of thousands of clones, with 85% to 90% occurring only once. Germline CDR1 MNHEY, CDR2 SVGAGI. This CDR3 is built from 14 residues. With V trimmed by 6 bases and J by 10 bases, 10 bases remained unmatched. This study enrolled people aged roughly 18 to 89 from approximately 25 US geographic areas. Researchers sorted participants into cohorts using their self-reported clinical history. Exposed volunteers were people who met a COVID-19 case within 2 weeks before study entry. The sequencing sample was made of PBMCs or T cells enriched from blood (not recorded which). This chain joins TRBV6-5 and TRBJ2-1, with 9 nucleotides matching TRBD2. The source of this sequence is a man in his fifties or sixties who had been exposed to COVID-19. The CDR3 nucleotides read TGTGCCAGCAGAACTAGCGGGTCCCTTCGAGAGCAGTTCTTC. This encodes CASRTSGSLREQFF.